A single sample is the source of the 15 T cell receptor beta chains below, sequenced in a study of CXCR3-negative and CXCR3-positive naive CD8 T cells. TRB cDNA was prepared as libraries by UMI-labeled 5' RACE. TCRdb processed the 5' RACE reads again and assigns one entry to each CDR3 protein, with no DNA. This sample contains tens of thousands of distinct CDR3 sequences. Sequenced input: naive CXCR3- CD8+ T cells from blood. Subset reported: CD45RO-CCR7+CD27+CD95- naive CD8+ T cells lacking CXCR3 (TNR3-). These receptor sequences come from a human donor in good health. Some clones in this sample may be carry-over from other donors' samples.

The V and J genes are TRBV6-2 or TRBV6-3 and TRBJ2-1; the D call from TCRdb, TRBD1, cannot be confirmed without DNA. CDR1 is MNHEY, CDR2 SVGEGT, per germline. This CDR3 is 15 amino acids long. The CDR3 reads CASIDPGGYYNEQFF.

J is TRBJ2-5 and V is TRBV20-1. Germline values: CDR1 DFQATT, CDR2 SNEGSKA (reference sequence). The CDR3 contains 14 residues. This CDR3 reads CSARVYTDQETQYF.

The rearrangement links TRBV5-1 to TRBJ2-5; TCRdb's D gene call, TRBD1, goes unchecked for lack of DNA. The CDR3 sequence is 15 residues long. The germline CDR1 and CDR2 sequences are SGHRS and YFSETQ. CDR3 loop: CASSHPLARHNEQFF.

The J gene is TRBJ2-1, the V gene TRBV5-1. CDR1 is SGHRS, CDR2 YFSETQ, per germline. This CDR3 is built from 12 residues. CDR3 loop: CASSLNNNEQFF.

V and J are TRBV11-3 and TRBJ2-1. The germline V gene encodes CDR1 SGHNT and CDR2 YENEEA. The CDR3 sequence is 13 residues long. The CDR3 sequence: CASSLDQGNEQFF.

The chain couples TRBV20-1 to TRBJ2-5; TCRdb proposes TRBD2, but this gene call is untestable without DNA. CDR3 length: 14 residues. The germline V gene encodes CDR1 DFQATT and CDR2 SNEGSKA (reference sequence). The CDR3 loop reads CSARDRGRGETQYF.

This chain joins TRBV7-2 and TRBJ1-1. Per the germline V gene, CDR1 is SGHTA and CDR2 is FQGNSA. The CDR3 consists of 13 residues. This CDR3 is CASSLVTYTEAFF. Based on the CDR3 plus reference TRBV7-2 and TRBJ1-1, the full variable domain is GAGVSQSPSNKVTEKGKDVELRCDPISGHTALYWYRQSLGQGLEFLIYFQGNSAPDKSGLPSDRFSAERTGGSVSTLTIQRTQQEDSAVYLCASSLVTYTEAFFGQGTRLTVV.

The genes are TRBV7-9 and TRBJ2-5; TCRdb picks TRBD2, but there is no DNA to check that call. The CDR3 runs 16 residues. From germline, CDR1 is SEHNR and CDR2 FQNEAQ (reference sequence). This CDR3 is CASSPLRQGLEETQYF.

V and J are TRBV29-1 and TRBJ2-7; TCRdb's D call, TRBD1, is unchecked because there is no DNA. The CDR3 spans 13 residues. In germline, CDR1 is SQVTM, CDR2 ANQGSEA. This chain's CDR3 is CSVRQANSYEQYF.

The chain's CDR3 is CASSLGTSRPYNEQFF. The rearrangement links TRBV5-6 to TRBJ2-1; as DNA is missing, the TRBD2 call by TCRdb cannot be tested. In germline, CDR1 is SGHDT, CDR2 YYEEEE. The CDR3 is 16 amino acids.

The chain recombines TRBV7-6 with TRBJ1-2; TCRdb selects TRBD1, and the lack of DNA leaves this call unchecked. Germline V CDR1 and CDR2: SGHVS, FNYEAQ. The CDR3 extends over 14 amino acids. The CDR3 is CASSLIDRDDGYTF. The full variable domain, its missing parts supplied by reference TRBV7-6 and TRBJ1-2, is GAGVSQSPRYKVTKRGQDVALRCDPISGHVSLYWYRQALGQGPEFLTYFNYEAQQDKSGLPNDRFSAERPEGSISTLTIQRTEQRDSAMYRCASSLIDRDDGYTFGSGTRLTVV.

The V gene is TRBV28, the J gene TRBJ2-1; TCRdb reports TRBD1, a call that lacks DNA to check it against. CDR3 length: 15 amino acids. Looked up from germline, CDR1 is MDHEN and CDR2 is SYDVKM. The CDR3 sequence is CASSPDRVAYNEQFF.

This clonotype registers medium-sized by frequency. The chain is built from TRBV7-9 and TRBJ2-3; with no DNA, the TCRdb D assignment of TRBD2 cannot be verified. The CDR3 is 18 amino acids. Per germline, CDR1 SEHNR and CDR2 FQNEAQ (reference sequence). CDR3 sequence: CASRPGLAGGWSTDTQYF.

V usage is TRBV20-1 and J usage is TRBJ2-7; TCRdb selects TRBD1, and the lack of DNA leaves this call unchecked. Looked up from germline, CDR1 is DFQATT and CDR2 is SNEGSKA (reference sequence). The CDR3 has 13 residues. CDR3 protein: CSVTGRLTYEQYF.

The CDR3 sequence is CASSPGTGFSTDTQYF. This rearrangement joins TRBV12-3 or TRBV12-4 to TRBJ2-3; lacking DNA, the TRBD1 call made by TCRdb goes unchecked. This CDR3 has 16 amino acids.